This entry lists 9 T cell receptor beta chains sequenced from one sample in a study of response to subunit inactivated influenza vaccine. TCRdb re-called the RT-PCR reads with MiXCR, one entry per CDR3 protein. Of around 200,000 distinct CDR3 sequences listed, around 12% were seen once; the top ten hold 25% to 30%. This sample was shared with a second study, whose subject was T cells expressing NK-cell markers. That study adds: It was by 5'RACE template switching with UMIs that TCR beta cDNA was made.

The sample in question was CD8+ T cells sorted from PBMCs, obtained 11 to 12 days after vaccination. The source of these receptors is a man aged 45 to 65 who received an inactivated influenza vaccine.

The sample holds a few counts of this clonotype. V and J are TRBV21-1 and TRBJ2-7. TRBV21-1 is marked as a pseudogene. This CDR3 spans 15 amino acids. The CDR3 spells CASSPEFERPYEQYF. CDR3 in DNA: TGTGCCAGCAGCCCCGAGTTTGAGCGCCCCTACGAGCAGTACTTC.

The chain is built from TRBV9 and TRBJ2-2; D is undetermined. This CDR3 contains 13 residues. CDR1 and CDR2 (germline): SGDLS, YYNGEE. V was trimmed by 0 bases and J by 7 bases, leaving 7 bases between them. CDR3: CASSVAVVGELFF. In DNA, the CDR3 is TGTGCCAGCAGCGTAGCAGTTGTCGGGGAGCTGTTTTTT.

A single count supports this clonotype. The chain combines TRBV9 with TRBJ2-3, with TRBD2 matching 8 bases. The germline V gene encodes CDR1 SGDLS and CDR2 YYNGEE. The CDR3 runs to 16 residues. Losses at the gene ends were 0 bases for V and 4 bases for J; bases not matched to a gene: 7. As DNA, the CDR3 is TGTGCCAGCAGCGTAGGAAGCGGGAGTGCCGCAGATACGCAGTATTTT. Its protein is CASSVGSGSAADTQYF.

CDR3: CASSWDRGFAFF. In DNA, the CDR3 is TGTGCCAGCAGCTGGGACAGGGGGTTCGCTTTCTTT. The rearrangement uses TRBV5-6 and TRBJ1-1, with TRBD1 matching over 11 bases. This CDR3 contains 12 residues. CDR1 is SGHDT, CDR2 YYEEEE, per germline. The J segment lost 11 bases and the V segment lost 3 bases, leaving 3 bases of the junction unmatched.

The genes are TRBV12-3 or TRBV12-4 and TRBJ1-2; 8 bases match TRBD1. The CDR3 spans 13 residues. Trimming at V came to 11 bases and at J to 3 bases, leaving 8 bases not matched to a gene. CDR3 sequence: CAWGQGAYYGYTF. The CDR3 DNA reads TGTGCCTGGGGGCAGGGGGCATACTATGGCTACACCTTC.

Concerning this clonotype: At one end, the junction sequence differs from germline, possibly due to a read error. V and J are TRBV18 and TRBJ2-3; TRBD1 agrees at 7 bases. Germline lookup yields CDR1 KGHSH and CDR2 LQKENI. This CDR3 has 16 residues. CDR3 bases: TGTGCCAGCTCACCAGGGACAGTAACAACCACAGATACGCAGTGTTTT. Protein sequence: CASSPGTVTTTDTQCF.

The chain has TRBV19 and TRBJ2-1; TRBD2 matches at 13 bases. This CDR3 contains 17 residues. Losses at the gene ends were 5 bases for V and 4 bases for J; bases not matched to a gene: 8. The germline CDR1 and CDR2 sequences are LNHDA and SQIVND (reference sequence). For the CDR3, the DNA is TGTGCCAGTAGTCCCTTTGGACTAGCGGGAGAATACAATGAGCAGTTCTTC. Translation: CASSPFGLAGEYNEQFF.

This clonotype was seen a few times. This chain joins TRBV6-5 and TRBJ2-1, with D unclear. Germline lookup yields CDR1 MNHEY and CDR2 SVGAGI. Trimming took 0 bases from V and 8 from J, leaving 5 bases between them. CDR3 length: 12 amino acids. The CDR3 is CASSYSGHEQFF. The CDR3 region has the DNA TGTGCCAGCAGTTACTCGGGTCATGAGCAGTTCTTC.

J is TRBJ1-2 and V is TRBV7-6; D call uncertain. CDR1 is SGHVS and CDR2 is FNYEAQ in the germline V gene. V was clipped by 1 base and J by 2 bases, with 14 bases between them. CDR3 size: 16 residues. CDR3 sequence (DNA): TGTGCCAGCAGCTTAGATCGGTCCTTCGGGAACTATGGCTACACCTTC. It is translated as CASSLDRSFGNYGYTF.